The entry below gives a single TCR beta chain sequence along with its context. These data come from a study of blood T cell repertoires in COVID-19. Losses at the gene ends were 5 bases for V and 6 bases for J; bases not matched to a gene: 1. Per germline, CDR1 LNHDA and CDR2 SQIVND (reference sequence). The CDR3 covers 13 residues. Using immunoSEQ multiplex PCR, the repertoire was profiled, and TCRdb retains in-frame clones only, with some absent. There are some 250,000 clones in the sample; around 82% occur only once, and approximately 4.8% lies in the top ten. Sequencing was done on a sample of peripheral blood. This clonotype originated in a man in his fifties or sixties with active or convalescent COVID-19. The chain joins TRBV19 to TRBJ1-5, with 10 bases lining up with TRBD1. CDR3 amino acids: CASSGDRGQPQHF. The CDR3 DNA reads TGTGCCAGTAGTGGGGACAGGGGTCAGCCCCAGCATTTT.